Listed below are T cell receptor beta chains from one sample, sequenced in a study of blood T cell repertoires in COVID-19. Libraries were prepared by immunoSEQ multiplex PCR; TCRdb keeps only in-frame clonotypes and omits some of them. The profile shows some 380,000 clones, 88% of them singletons. Material: PBMCs or T cells enriched from blood (not recorded which). The source of these receptors is a woman between 35 and 50 years old with acute COVID-19. CDR3s include the opening cysteine and the closing phenylalanine or tryptophan. The D gene is left open where the match is weak. Clone sizes are given selectively: once, few, many, or a class where the clone is expanded.

D	V	J	size	DNA	CDR3
TRBD1	TRBV4-2	TRBJ1-2	NA	TGTGCCAGCAGCCAAGATGGGGGACAGAGTTATGGCTACACCTTC	CASSQDGGQSYGYTF
NA	TRBV12-5	TRBJ1-1	NA	TGTGCTAGTGGCCGACCGGACAGTATGAACACTGAAGCTTTCTTT	CASGRPDSMNTEAFF
NA	TRBV5-5	TRBJ2-7	NA	TGTGCCAGCAGCTTGGGCAGCTCTAGCTCCTACGAGCAGTACTTC	CASSLGSSSSYEQYF
TRBD1	TRBV6-5	TRBJ1-2	NA	TGTGCCAGCAGCCAAGACAGGGGCAGCTATGGCTACACCTTC	CASSQDRGSYGYTF
NA	TRBV21-1	TRBJ1-5	NA	TGTGCCGTCCGTTGGACCGGGAGGGAAAGGGGCAATCAGCCCCAGCATTTT	CAVRWTGRERGNQPQHF
NA	TRBV7-9	TRBJ2-2	NA	TGTGCCAGCAGCTTAGTCGGGTCCGGGGAGCTGTTTTTT	CASSLVGSGELFF
NA	TRBV5-4	TRBJ2-3	NA	TGTGCCAGCACTAGCCGCACAGATACGCAGTATTTT	CASTSRTDTQYF
TRBD1	TRBV5-4	TRBJ1-3	few	TGTGCCAGCAGCCGGACAGGGGACGGAAACACCATATATTTT	CASSRTGDGNTIYF
NA	TRBV19	TRBJ2-7	NA	TGTGCCAGTAGTATTAGGGAAGGGGCGGTCCTCTACGAGCAGTACTTC	CASSIREGAVLYEQYF
NA	TRBV2	TRBJ1-5	once	TGTGCCAGCAGCCCCTCAACGGGAGCTCTTAATCAGCCCCAGCATTTT	CASSPSTGALNQPQHF
NA	TRBV19	TRBJ1-4	NA	TGTGCCAGTAAGGAAGGGAGGCCTAATGAAAAACTGTTTTTT	CASKEGRPNEKLFF
NA	TRBV29-1	TRBJ2-1	NA	TGCAGCGTTGCCCGAAACTTCCAACTACGCAATGAGCAGTTCTTC	CSVARNFQLRNEQFF
TRBD1	TRBV5-6	TRBJ2-4	NA	TGTGCCAGCAGGGACAGGGGGAGGGCCAAAAACATTCAGTACTTC	CASRDRGRAKNIQYF
TRBD2	TRBV2	TRBJ2-3	NA	TGTGGGACTAGCGGGGGACTCACAGATACGCAGTATTTT	CGTSGGLTDTQYF
NA	TRBV2	TRBJ1-2	NA	TGTGCCAGCAGTCCTCCCGGGACAATGAGAGGTTCCCCTCATAACTATGGCTACACCTTC	CASSPPGTMRGSPHNYGYTF
TRBD1	TRBV27	TRBJ1-6	NA	TGTGCCAGCAGTTCTGGGACAGGAAAGTCACCCCTCCACTTT	CASSSGTGKSPLHF
NA	TRBV19	TRBJ1-5	NA	TGTGCCAGTAGTGTATCAACGGATCAGCCCCAGCATTTT	CASSVSTDQPQHF
NA	TRBV7-6	TRBJ2-7	NA	TGTGCCAGCAGCTTAGCGCTCCGCAGCGCCGCCTACGAGCAGTACTTC	CASSLALRSAAYEQYF
TRBD1	TRBV19	TRBJ1-6	few	TGTGCCAGTTCACCAGACTCGACAGGGAAAAATTCACCCCTCCACTTT	CASSPDSTGKNSPLHF
TRBD2	TRBV4-1	TRBJ2-1	NA	TGCGCCAGCAGCAAAATCGGGGAGGGTTCCTACAATGAGCAGTTCTTC	CASSKIGEGSYNEQFF
NA	TRBV5-1	TRBJ2-2	NA	TGCGCCAGCAGCACAGGGTCCGGGGAGCTGTTTTTT	CASSTGSGELFF
NA	TRBV5-6	TRBJ1-1	once	TGTGCCAGCAGCTTGGGGACAGTCATGAACACTGAAGCTTTCTTT	CASSLGTVMNTEAFF
NA	TRBV2	TRBJ1-2	NA	TGTGCCAGCAGTGAAACGGTTCTTAGGCGGGGAGGGGCTAACTATGGCTACACCTTC	CASSETVLRRGGANYGYTF
NA	TRBV2	TRBJ2-1	NA	TGTGCCAGCAGTGACCGGCAGGCGTCCTACAATGAGCAGTTCTTC	CASSDRQASYNEQFF
NA	TRBV2	TRBJ1-2	NA	TGTGCCAGCAGTGAGGACAGAGAATATGGCTACACCTTC	CASSEDREYGYTF
NA	TRBV28	TRBJ1-2	NA	TGTGCCAGCAGTTCCCCCAGCAGGAACTATGGCTACACCTTC	CASSSPSRNYGYTF